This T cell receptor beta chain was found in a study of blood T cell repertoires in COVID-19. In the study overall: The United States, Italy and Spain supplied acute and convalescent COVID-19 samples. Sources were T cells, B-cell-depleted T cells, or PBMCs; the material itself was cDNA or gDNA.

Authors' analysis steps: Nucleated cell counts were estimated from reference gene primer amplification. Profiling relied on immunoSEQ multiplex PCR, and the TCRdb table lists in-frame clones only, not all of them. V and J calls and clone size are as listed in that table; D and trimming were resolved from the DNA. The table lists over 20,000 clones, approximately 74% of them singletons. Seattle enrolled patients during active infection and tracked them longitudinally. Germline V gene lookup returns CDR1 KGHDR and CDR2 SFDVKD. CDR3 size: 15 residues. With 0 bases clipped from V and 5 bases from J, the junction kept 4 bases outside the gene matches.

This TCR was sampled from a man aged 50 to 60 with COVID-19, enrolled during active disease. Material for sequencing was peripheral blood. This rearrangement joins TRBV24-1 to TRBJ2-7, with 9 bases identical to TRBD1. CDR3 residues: CATSDLGQGPHEQYF. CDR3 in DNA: TGTGCCACCAGTGATTTGGGACAGGGGCCCCACGAGCAGTACTTC.